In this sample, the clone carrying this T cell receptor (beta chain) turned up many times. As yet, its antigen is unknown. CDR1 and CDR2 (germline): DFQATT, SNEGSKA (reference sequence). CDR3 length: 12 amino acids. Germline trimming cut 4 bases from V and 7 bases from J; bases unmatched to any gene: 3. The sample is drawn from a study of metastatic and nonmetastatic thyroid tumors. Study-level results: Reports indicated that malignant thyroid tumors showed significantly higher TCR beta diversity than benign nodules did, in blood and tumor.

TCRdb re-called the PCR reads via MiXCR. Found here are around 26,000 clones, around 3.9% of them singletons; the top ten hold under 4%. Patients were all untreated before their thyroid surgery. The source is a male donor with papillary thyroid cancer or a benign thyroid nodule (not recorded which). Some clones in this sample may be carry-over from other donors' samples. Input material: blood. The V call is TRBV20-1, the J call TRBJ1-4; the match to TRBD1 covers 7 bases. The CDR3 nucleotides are TGCAGTGCTACAGGGGGGATTGAAAAACTGTTTTTT. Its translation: CSATGGIEKLFF.